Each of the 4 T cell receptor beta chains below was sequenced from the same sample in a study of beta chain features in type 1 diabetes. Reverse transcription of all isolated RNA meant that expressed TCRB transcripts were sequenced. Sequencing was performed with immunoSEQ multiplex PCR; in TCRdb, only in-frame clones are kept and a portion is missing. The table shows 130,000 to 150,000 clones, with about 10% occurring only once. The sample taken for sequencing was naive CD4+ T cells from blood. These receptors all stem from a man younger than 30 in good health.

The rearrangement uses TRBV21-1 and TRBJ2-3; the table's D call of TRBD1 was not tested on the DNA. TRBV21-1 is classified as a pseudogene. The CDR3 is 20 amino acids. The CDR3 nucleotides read TGTGCCAGCAGCGCGACCCCAGGGGGCGCAGGGGGAGGATGCACAGATACGCAGTATTTT. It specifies CASSATPGGAGGGCTDTQYF.

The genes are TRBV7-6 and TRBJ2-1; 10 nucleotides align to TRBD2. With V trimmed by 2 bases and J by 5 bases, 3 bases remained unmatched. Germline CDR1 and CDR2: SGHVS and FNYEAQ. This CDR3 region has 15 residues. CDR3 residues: CASSLLAGGNNEQFF. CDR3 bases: TGTGCCAGCAGCTTATTAGCGGGGGGCAACAATGAGCAGTTCTTC.

Here the CDR3 reads CASSLTGGTGNTIYF. The CDR3, as DNA: TGTGCCAGCAGCTTGACAGGGGGAACTGGAAACACCATATATTTT. This chain links TRBV7-2 with TRBJ1-3; TRBD1 matches 9 bases. V shed 3 bases, J shed 2 bases, and the junction held 2 bases outside the gene matches. CDR1 and CDR2 from the germline V gene are SGHTA and FQGNSA. This CDR3 spans 15 amino acids.

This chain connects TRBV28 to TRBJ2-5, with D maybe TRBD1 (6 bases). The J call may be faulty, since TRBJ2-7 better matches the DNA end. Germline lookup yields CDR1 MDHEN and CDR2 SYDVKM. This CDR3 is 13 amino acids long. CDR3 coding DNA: TGTGCCAGCAGTCAGGGGCAGACCTACGAGCAGTACTTC. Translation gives CASSQGQTYEQYF.